This T cell receptor beta chain was found in a study of cytomegalovirus exposure and HLA in healthy donors. Whole-study results and caveats: In a later analysis, TCR association rates varied by HLA locus: DRB1 most, HLA-C fewest. It emerged from a later analysis that several of the most significant clusters appeared to be linked to common viral pathogens. Many donors carried some public TCRs, although rarity characterized most TCR sequences.

In the PCR, 60 Vbeta and 13 Jbeta primers were used. Sequencing used immunoSEQ multiplex PCR; TCRdb keeps in-frame clones, though not all of them. The table records about 120,000 clones, 70% of them present only once. Germline V gives CDR1 SNHLY, CDR2 FYNNEI. The CDR3 consists of 14 residues. V was pared by 5 bases and J by 2 bases, with 0 bases of the junction left unmatched. To note about this clone: What it recognizes is unknown.

Sequencing was performed on PBMCs. This TCR was sampled from a man aged 25 to 45 in good health and CMV-seropositive. The rearrangement links TRBV2 to TRBJ2-6, with TRBD1 matching over 7 bases. The CDR3 here is CASSQGAGANVLTF. The CDR3 DNA sequence: TGTGCCAGCAGTCAGGGGGCTGGGGCCAACGTCCTGACTTTC. Based on the CDR3 plus reference TRBV2 and TRBJ2-6, the full variable domain is EPEVTQTPSHQVTQMGQEVILRCVPISNHLYFYWYRQILGQKVEFLVSFYNNEISEKSEIFDDQFSVERPDGSNFTLKIRSTKLEDSAMYFCASSQGAGANVLTFGAGSRLTVL.